The 28 T cell receptor beta chains in this list originate from one sample, sequenced in a study of blood T cell repertoires in COVID-19. Data came from immunoSEQ multiplex PCR; TCRdb stores just in-frame clones and leaves some out. Of about 260,000 clones listed, approximately 86% are singletons. Sample: peripheral blood. The receptor set was obtained from a man between 18 and 35 years old with active or convalescent COVID-19.

In its sample, this clone was seen a few times. The chain has TRBV5-1 and TRBJ2-1, with 12 bases identical to TRBD2. Germline V gene sequence: CDR1 SGHRS, CDR2 YFSETQ. This CDR3 is built from 18 residues. V shed 2 bases and J 1 base; nucleotides not matched to a gene: 7. CDR3 DNA: TGCGCCAGCAGCTTTCTAGCGGGGGGGCCCTTATCCTACAATGAGCAGTTCTTC. As protein: CASSFLAGGPLSYNEQFF.

The chain carries TRBV27 and TRBJ1-1; maybe TRBD1 (6 bases). The CDR3 loop spans 12 amino acids. Per germline, CDR1 MNHEY and CDR2 SMNVEV (reference sequence). Trimming cost V 7 bases and J 11 bases, with 17 bases left between them. The CDR3 nucleotides read TGTGCCAGCAAGATGGCAGGGGATTTTGCTTTCTTT. Encoded protein: CASKMAGDFAFF.

V is TRBV24-1 and J is TRBJ2-1, with 7 bases lining up with TRBD1. V was pared by 4 bases and J by 6 bases, with 5 bases of the junction left unmatched. In germline, CDR1 is KGHDR, CDR2 SFDVKD. This CDR3 is 14 amino acids long. In DNA, the CDR3 is TGTGCCACCAGTGACCCCGGGACAGCCAATGAGCAGTTCTTC. This codes for CATSDPGTANEQFF.

The chain combines TRBV27 with TRBJ2-1, with TRBD2 matching 13 bases. Germline CDR1 reads MNHEY; CDR2 reads SMNVEV (reference sequence). V shed 2 bases and J 7 bases; nucleotides not matched to a gene: 2. This CDR3 spans 15 amino acids. CDR3 bases: TGTGCCAGCAGTTTACGGACTAGCGGGAGAAATGAGCAGTTCTTC. It specifies CASSLRTSGRNEQFF.

This chain uses TRBV5-6 with TRBJ1-1; D gene unclear. Trimming removed 0 bases at V and 1 base at J, with 7 bases between. This CDR3 is 14 amino acids long. CDR1 is SGHDT, CDR2 YYEEEE, per germline. CDR3 DNA sequence: TGTGCCAGCAGCTTGGGAGGGAAGAACACTGAAGCTTTCTTT. Protein sequence: CASSLGGKNTEAFF. Looking up the rest from reference TRBV5-6 and TRBJ1-1 gives the full variable domain: DAGVTQSPTHLIKTRGQQVTLRCSPKSGHDTVSWYQQALGQGPQFIFQYYEEEERQRGNFPDRFSGHQFPNYSSELNVNALLLGDSALYLCASSLGGKNTEAFFGQGTRLTVV.

This chain uses TRBV19 with TRBJ2-1, with D possibly matching TRBD1 (5 bases). This CDR3 is 17 amino acids long. Germline assignment: CDR1 LNHDA and CDR2 SQIVND (reference sequence). V was pared by 2 bases and J by 4 bases, with 18 bases between. This chain's CDR3 is CASSISFWGPEYNEQFF. DNA for the CDR3: TGTGCCAGTAGTATATCTTTTTGGGGCCCGGAATACAATGAGCAGTTCTTC.

V gene TRBV10-3 combines with J gene TRBJ2-7; perhaps TRBD1 as D (5 bases). CDR1 ENHRY and CDR2 SYGVKD come from the germline V gene. The CDR3 sequence is 14 residues long. The ends were cut back, 7 bases at V and 1 base at J, with 14 bases in the middle. The CDR3 region has the DNA TGTGCCATCAAGCAGGGTTCCGAGTCCTACGAGCAGTACTTC. Its translation: CAIKQGSESYEQYF.

This clone has only a few counts. The chain has TRBV19 and TRBJ2-7, with 8 nucleotides matching TRBD1. This CDR3 region has 15 residues. V trimming: 8 bases; J trimming: 6 bases; junction bases outside the gene matches: 15. CDR1 and CDR2 from the germline V gene are LNHDA and SQIVND (reference sequence). The CDR3 region has the DNA TGTGCCAGTTTAGAACTCCGGGACAGGTCGGTCGAGCAGTACTTC. Protein product: CASLELRDRSVEQYF.

This clone was seen only once. The chain joins TRBV7-2 to TRBJ2-1; 12 nucleotides agree with TRBD2. The CDR3 is made up of 17 amino acids. With V trimmed by 2 bases and J by 6 bases, 8 bases remained unmatched. Germline V gives CDR1 SGHTA, CDR2 FQGNSA. This CDR3 reads CASSLIIGLAGSNEQFF. CDR3 nucleotide sequence: TGTGCCAGCAGCTTAATAATAGGACTAGCGGGGAGCAATGAGCAGTTCTTC. The variable domain in full, completed from reference TRBV7-2 and TRBJ2-1, reads GAGVSQSPSNKVTEKGKDVELRCDPISGHTALYWYRQSLGQGLEFLIYFQGNSAPDKSGLPSDRFSAERTGGSVSTLTIQRTQQEDSAVYLCASSLIIGLAGSNEQFFGPGTRLTVL.

The rearrangement uses TRBV2 and TRBJ2-7; 9 bases are shared with TRBD2. With 4 bases clipped from V and 6 bases from J, the junction kept 10 bases outside the gene matches. Germline lookup yields CDR1 SNHLY and CDR2 FYNNEI. The CDR3 sequence is 15 residues long. CDR3 DNA sequence: TGTGCCAGCAGTGTCCAGGCGGGGGGGCTAGGCGAGCAGTACTTC. Translation: CASSVQAGGLGEQYF.

The chain joins TRBV5-1 to TRBJ2-7; tentative D call: TRBD1 (6 bases). Trimming took 4 bases from V and 5 from J, leaving 22 bases between them. The CDR3 runs to 16 residues. CDR1 and CDR2 (germline): SGHRS, YFSETQ. The CDR3 sequence: CASSLSGPGVDHEQYF. CDR3 in DNA: TGCGCCAGCAGCCTATCGGGGCCAGGGGTTGATCACGAGCAGTACTTC.

This clone showed up just once. The rearrangement links TRBV6-7 to TRBJ1-5; 8 bases line up with TRBD1. TRBV6-7 is assigned to the ORF class and has an uncertain function. V shed 7 bases and J 7 bases; nucleotides not matched to a gene: 21. CDR3 length: 18 residues. The CDR3: CASTNPEVEDREDQPQHF. For the CDR3, the DNA is TGTGCCAGCACGAACCCGGAAGTGGAGGACAGGGAGGACCAGCCCCAGCATTTT.

The V gene is TRBV28, the J gene TRBJ2-1, with 8 positions matching TRBD1. Germline V lookup: CDR1 MDHEN, CDR2 SYDVKM. CDR3 size: 15 residues. J lost 7 bases, V lost 7 bases, and 12 bases had no gene match. CDR3 DNA: TGTGCCAGCATTACTCCCGGGACAGGTCTTAATGAGCAGTTCTTC. Amino acids: CASITPGTGLNEQFF.

The gene calls are TRBV19 and TRBJ2-5; tentatively, D is TRBD1 (6 bases). The CDR3 runs 13 residues. Germline V gene data show CDR1 as LNHDA and CDR2 as SQIVND (reference sequence). Trimming cost V 3 bases and J 5 bases, with 10 bases left between them. DNA for the CDR3: TGTGCCAGTAGTATCGGTCAGGGGGAGACCCAGTACTTC. Amino acids: CASSIGQGETQYF.

The chain uses TRBV5-1 and TRBJ2-7; 16 positions match TRBD2. Trimming took 4 bases from V and 2 from J; bases not matched to a gene: 3. Germline V gene sequence: CDR1 SGHRS, CDR2 YFSETQ. The CDR3 runs to 16 residues. The CDR3 coding sequence is TGCGCCAGCAGCCCGGGACTAGCGGGAGGGCCCTACGAGCAGTACTTC. Protein product: CASSPGLAGGPYEQYF.

The V call is TRBV2, the J call TRBJ2-1, with D perhaps matching TRBD2 (5 bases). The CDR3 loop spans 14 amino acids. Germline assignment: CDR1 SNHLY and CDR2 FYNNEI. V lost 10 bases and J 4 bases, leaving 17 bases between the germline ends. The CDR3 loop reads CATRRAVLYNEQFF. In nucleotides, the CDR3 is TGTGCCACCCGACGAGCGGTCCTATACAATGAGCAGTTCTTC.

V gene TRBV28 combines with J gene TRBJ2-1; 8 nucleotides line up with TRBD1. With V trimmed by 3 bases and J by 8 bases, 9 bases remained unmatched. Germline loops: CDR1 MDHEN, CDR2 SYDVKM. CDR3 size: 15 residues. The CDR3 here is CASSFTGTGSDEQFF. DNA of the CDR3: TGTGCCAGCAGTTTTACCGGGACAGGTAGCGATGAGCAGTTCTTC. The full variable domain, in which reference TRBV28 and TRBJ2-1 provide the parts outside the CDR3, is DVKVTQSSRYLVKRTGEKVFLECVQDMDHENMFWYRQDPGLGLRLIYFSYDVKMKEKGDIPEGYSVSREKKERFSLILESASTNQTSMYLCASSFTGTGSDEQFFGPGTRLTVL.

V and J are TRBV27 and TRBJ2-7; 9 bases line up with TRBD2. This CDR3 has 14 residues. Trimming cost V 7 bases and J 3 bases; bases outside gene matches: 7. From germline, CDR1 is MNHEY and CDR2 SMNVEV (reference sequence). This CDR3 is CASMTRTSVYEQYF. The CDR3, as DNA: TGTGCCAGCATGACCCGGACTAGCGTCTACGAGCAGTACTTC.

J is TRBJ2-1 and V is TRBV9, with 8 positions matching TRBD2. Trimming cost V 8 bases and J 7 bases; bases outside gene matches: 5. The germline gives CDR1 SGDLS, CDR2 YYNGEE. The CDR3 has 12 amino acids. CDR3 in DNA: TGTGCCAGTGCGGGAGGTTCAAATGAGCAGTTCTTC. This gives the protein CASAGGSNEQFF.

This clone was detected only once. V and J are TRBV4-3 and TRBJ2-7, with 15 nucleotides matching TRBD2. The germline V gene encodes CDR1 LGHNA and CDR2 YSLEER. This CDR3 comprises 14 residues. V shed 8 bases, J shed 5 bases, and the junction held 4 bases outside the gene matches. Here the CDR3 DNA reads TGCGCCAGCGCGAGGACTAGCGGGAGGGACGAGCAGTACTTC. Encoded protein: CASARTSGRDEQYF.

This rearrangement joins TRBV30 to TRBJ1-2, with 8 bases matching TRBD1. V was pared by 0 bases and J by 2 bases, with 5 bases of the junction left unmatched. This CDR3 has 15 amino acids. Germline CDR1 is GTSNPN and CDR2 is SVGIG (reference sequence). Written as DNA, the CDR3 is TGTGCCTGGAGTGTCGGGACAGGCGTCAACTATGGCTACACCTTC. As protein: CAWSVGTGVNYGYTF. Full variable domain (outside the CDR3, taken from reference TRBV30 and TRBJ1-2): SQTIHQWPATLVQPVGSPLSLECTVEGTSNPNLYWYRQAAGRGLQLLFYSVGIGQISSEVPQNLSASRPQDRQFILSSKKLLLSDSGFYLCAWSVGTGVNYGYTFGSGTRLTVV.

This sequence joins TRBV6-6 and TRBJ2-7, with 7 bases aligning to TRBD1. This CDR3 has 13 residues. The trim removed 5 bases at V and 3 bases at J, leaving 4 bases unmatched. Germline V CDR1 and CDR2: MNHNY, SVGAGI (reference sequence). The CDR3 bases are TGTGCCAGCAGTGGGACAGACCACTACGAGCAGTACTTC. It codes for CASSGTDHYEQYF.

This clone was picked up a small number of times. This chain connects TRBV5-6 to TRBJ2-1, with D perhaps matching TRBD2 (6 bases). Germline-derived CDR1 and CDR2 are SGHDT and YYEEEE. The CDR3 is 15 amino acids. V was clipped by 1 base and J by 7 bases, with 15 bases between them. The CDR3 sequence is CASSLFDTRGNEQFF. CDR3 bases: TGTGCCAGCAGCTTGTTCGACACCCGGGGGAATGAGCAGTTCTTC. Combining the CDR3 with reference TRBV5-6 and TRBJ2-1 gives the whole variable domain DAGVTQSPTHLIKTRGQQVTLRCSPKSGHDTVSWYQQALGQGPQFIFQYYEEEERQRGNFPDRFSGHQFPNYSSELNVNALLLGDSALYLCASSLFDTRGNEQFFGPGTRLTVL.

The V and J genes are TRBV30 and TRBJ1-1; D gene unclear. Germline V lookup: CDR1 GTSNPN, CDR2 SVGIG (reference sequence). V gave up 2 bases and J gave up 3 bases, with 10 bases separating them. The CDR3 consists of 13 residues. The CDR3 protein is CAWSLVRDTEAFF. For the CDR3, the DNA is TGTGCCTGGAGTTTAGTACGCGACACTGAAGCTTTCTTT.

The chain couples TRBV5-5 to TRBJ2-2, with 9 positions matching TRBD2. There are 16 residues in the CDR3. Unmatched junction bases numbered 8, after V lost 4 bases and J lost 4 bases. Germline CDR1 is SGHKS and CDR2 is YYEKEE (reference sequence). CDR3 nucleotides: TGTGCCAGCAGCCGGAAGGCGGGAGGGGTCACCGGGGAGCTGTTTTTT. As protein: CASSRKAGGVTGELFF.

V gene TRBV28 combines with J gene TRBJ1-1; no definite D call. The CDR3 extends over 11 amino acids. V was pared by 6 bases and J by 0 bases, with 2 bases between. Looked up from germline, CDR1 is MDHEN and CDR2 is SYDVKM. The CDR3 DNA follows: TGTGCCAGCAGCATGAACACTGAAGCTTTCTTT. Translated: CASSMNTEAFF.

The chain carries TRBV6-6 and TRBJ2-5; TRBD2 aligns across 7 bases. In germline, CDR1 is MNHNY, CDR2 SVGAGI (reference sequence). J lost 5 bases, V lost 4 bases, and 4 bases had no gene match. The CDR3 consists of 13 residues. This chain's CDR3 is CASSFAGEETQYF. The CDR3 coding sequence is TGTGCCAGCAGTTTTGCGGGGGAGGAGACCCAGTACTTC.

J is TRBJ2-1 and V is TRBV30; D is possibly TRBD1 (6 bases). From germline, CDR1 is GTSNPN and CDR2 SVGIG (reference sequence). This CDR3 comprises 14 residues. V was cut by 2 bases and J by 6 bases, with 14 bases left in between. The CDR3 reads CAWSMGATGNEQFF. CDR3 DNA: TGTGCCTGGAGTATGGGGGCCACGGGCAATGAGCAGTTCTTC.